A single sample is the source of the 31 T cell receptor beta chains below, sequenced in a study of shared clonotypes between healthy human individuals. The naive CD8 fraction comprised CD45RO-negative cells positively selected for CCR7 and excluded terminally differentiated effector memory CD45RA+ cells. TCRdb's table, derived via immunoSEQ multiplex PCR, lists solely in-frame clones and lacks some. The sample contains approximately 2,200,000 clones, approximately 94% of which appear only once. The sample was naive CD8+ T cells from PBMCs. These receptors were obtained from a man aged 18 to 29 in good health. Some clones in this sample may be carry-over from other donors' samples.

V gene TRBV9 combines with J gene TRBJ1-1; 7 positions agree with TRBD1. Germline CDR1 is SGDLS and CDR2 is YYNGEE. The V segment lost 0 bases and the J segment 5 bases; nucleotides outside the gene matches: 4. There are 14 residues in the CDR3. The CDR3 loop reads CASSVEGARTEAFF. The CDR3 DNA is TGTGCCAGCAGCGTAGAGGGGGCAAGGACTGAAGCTTTCTTT.

The rearrangement links TRBV25-1 to TRBJ2-3; 12 bases fit TRBD2. CDR1 is MGHDK, CDR2 SYGVNS, per germline. J was trimmed by 4 bases and V by 1 base; bases with no gene match: 9. This CDR3 has 18 amino acids. The chain's CDR3 is CASSESLAGGPIADTQYF. The CDR3 DNA sequence: TGTGCCAGCAGTGAATCCCTAGCGGGAGGGCCGATTGCAGATACGCAGTATTTT.

The chain combines TRBV7-9 with TRBJ1-2, with TRBD1 identical over 9 bases. Germline CDR1 SEHNR, CDR2 FQNEAQ (reference sequence). CDR3 size: 18 residues. Trimming removed 3 bases from V and 0 bases from J; junction bases left unmatched: 11. CDR3 bases: TGTGCCAGCAGCTTGGGCCGGGACAGGGAACAAGCTAACTATGGCTACACCTTC. This codes for CASSLGRDREQANYGYTF.

J is TRBJ2-2 and V is TRBV25-1; D tentatively fits TRBD1 or TRBD2 (5 bases each). The V end lost 6 bases, the J end lost 10 bases, and 21 bases lay between the germline ends. CDR3 size: 15 residues. Germline lookup yields CDR1 MGHDK and CDR2 SYGVNS. The CDR3 coding sequence is TGTGCCAGCAGGACATCCGGGACCACCGGAGCGGAGCTGTTTTTT. As protein: CASRTSGTTGAELFF.

The chain links TRBV29-1 to TRBJ1-1, with D possibly being TRBD1 (5 bases). The CDR3 has 15 amino acids. V dropped 3 bases and J dropped 2 bases, with 16 bases sitting between them. Germline CDR1 reads SQVTM; CDR2 reads ANQGSEA. The CDR3 nucleotides are TGCAGCGTTGAGTTCATGCAGGGAGGTAACACTGAAGCTTTCTTT. Protein sequence: CSVEFMQGGNTEAFF.

The J gene is TRBJ2-7, the V gene TRBV23-1, with a tentative D call TRBD2 (5 bases). TRBV23-1 is an ORF, and what it does is uncertain. The germline V and J ends were trimmed by 3 bases and 2 bases, with 14 bases remaining between them. CDR3 length equals 15 residues. The CDR3 coding sequence is TGCGCCAGCAGTCATTTGTGGAGTAGCGCCTACGAGCAGTACTTC. Translated, it gives CASSHLWSSAYEQYF.

The rearrangement uses TRBV9 and TRBJ2-7; 12 bases align to TRBD1. The CDR3 is 16 amino acids. The germline V gene has CDR1 SGDLS and CDR2 YYNGEE. Unmatched junction bases numbered 10, after V lost 3 bases and J lost 6 bases. As DNA, the CDR3 is TGTGCCAGCAGCGCATCGACGGGACAGGGGGCGGCCGAGCAGTACTTC. Amino acids: CASSASTGQGAAEQYF. Full variable domain (missing parts from reference TRBV9 and TRBJ2-7): DSGVTQTPKHLITATGQRVTLRCSPRSGDLSVYWYQQSLDQGLQFLIQYYNGEERAKGNILERFSAQQFPDLHSELNLSSLELGDSALYFCASSASTGQGAAEQYFGPGTRLTVT.

V gene TRBV7-9 combines with J gene TRBJ2-1; TRBD2 is a possible D gene (5 bases). Germline V lookup: CDR1 SEHNR, CDR2 FQNEAQ (reference sequence). The CDR3 spans 16 residues. The V gene lost 5 bases and the J gene lost 9 bases, with 23 bases spanning the gap. The CDR3 DNA reads TGTGCCAGCAGCCTTGGGAACGGTCTTTATGGAGGTGAGCAGTTCTTC. Translating gives CASSLGNGLYGGEQFF.

This clone turned up a few times. The rearrangement uses TRBV2 and TRBJ1-1, with no clear D. The CDR3 runs 13 residues. Per the germline V gene, CDR1 is SNHLY and CDR2 is FYNNEI. Deletions cut 6 bases from V and 1 base from J, with 9 bases between. DNA of the CDR3: TGTGCCAGCAGGCACCGGGAGAACACTGAAGCTTTCTTT. Protein product: CASRHRENTEAFF.

Concerning this clone itself: Other DNA sequences in this specimen translate into the identical CDR3. V gene TRBV7-9 combines with J gene TRBJ2-1, with 8 nucleotides matching TRBD2. V dropped 1 base and J dropped 6; count of bases not matched to a gene: 5. This CDR3 is 15 amino acids long. Germline-derived CDR1 and CDR2 are SEHNR and FQNEAQ (reference sequence). In DNA, the CDR3 is TGTGCCAGCAGCTTAGGCCAGGGACTAGGCAATGAGCAGTTCTTC. The encoded protein is CASSLGQGLGNEQFF.

CDR3 DNA sequence: TGTGCCAGCAGGCAAGCGGGACAGGGGGAGTATGGCTACACCTTC. Translation gives CASRQAGQGEYGYTF. The chain uses TRBV7-7 and TRBJ1-2, with TRBD1 matching over 11 bases. Germline values: CDR1 SSHAT, CDR2 FNYEAQ (reference sequence). The CDR3 is made up of 15 amino acids. The trim removed 6 bases at V and 5 bases at J, leaving 8 bases unmatched. Full variable domain (rest looked up from reference TRBV7-7 and TRBJ1-2): GAGVSQSPRYKVTKRGQDVTLRCDPISSHATLYWYQQALGQGPEFLTYFNYEAQPDKSGLPSDRFSAERPEGSISTLTIQRTEQRDSAMYRCASRQAGQGEYGYTFGSGTRLTVV.

The chain combines TRBV7-9 with TRBJ2-1; the D gene is possibly TRBD1 (5 bases). This CDR3 is built from 15 residues. The V and J ends lost 5 bases and 4 bases respectively, with 15 bases between them. CDR1 and CDR2 from the germline V gene are SEHNR and FQNEAQ (reference sequence). The CDR3 reads CASSQPQAFYNEQFF. CDR3 DNA: TGTGCCAGCAGCCAGCCACAGGCCTTTTACAATGAGCAGTTCTTC.

V usage is TRBV5-4 and J usage is TRBJ2-1, with TRBD2 matching 12 bases. Germline V CDR1 and CDR2: SGHNT, YYREEE (reference sequence). Losses at the gene ends were 3 bases for V and 2 bases for J; bases not matched to a gene: 6. CDR3 length: 17 residues. CDR3 region: CASSSDLAGGPYNEQFF. The CDR3 DNA reads as TGTGCCAGCAGCTCGGACCTAGCGGGAGGGCCCTACAATGAGCAGTTCTTC.

This sequence joins TRBV27 and TRBJ2-7, with a possible D match to TRBD1 (6 bases). The CDR3 extends over 15 amino acids. CDR1 and CDR2 from the germline V gene are MNHEY and SMNVEV (reference sequence). V lost 3 bases to trimming and J lost 5 bases, with 17 bases between them. The CDR3 nucleotides are TGTGCCAGCAGTTTCCTAACGGACCCAGGGGACGAGCAGTACTTC. Its protein product is CASSFLTDPGDEQYF.

Details on this clone: This same CDR3 is encoded by further DNA sequences in the sample. The J gene is TRBJ1-2, the V gene TRBV7-9, with D unclear. V dropped 1 base and J dropped 1 base, with 4 bases sitting between them. Germline CDR1 SEHNR, CDR2 FQNEAQ (reference sequence). This CDR3 spans 13 amino acids. Here the CDR3 reads CASSLGDNYGYTF. The CDR3 region has the DNA TGTGCCAGCAGCTTAGGAGATAACTATGGCTACACCTTC.

The CDR3 coding sequence is TGTGCCATCAGGAACACCGCCAATACGCAGTATTTT. It is translated as CAIRNTANTQYF. The rearrangement uses TRBV10-3 and TRBJ2-3; D not certain. The CDR3 has 12 residues. The germline V and J ends were trimmed by 6 bases and 7 bases, with 11 bases remaining between them. Looked up from germline, CDR1 is ENHRY and CDR2 is SYGVKD.

This clone was recorded a few times. Other nucleotide sequences from this sample produce the same CDR3. The CDR3 here is CASGLTSTDTQYF. CDR3 bases: TGTGCTAGTGGTTTGACTAGCACAGATACGCAGTATTTT. The chain couples TRBV12-5 to TRBJ2-3; D unresolved. Germline V lookup: CDR1 LGHNT, CDR2 FRNRAP. Between the trimmed V and J ends, which lost 2 bases and 0 bases, there was a span of 3 bases. The CDR3 has 13 residues.

The CDR3 spells CASSLSLPPYNEQFF. The DNA of the CDR3 is TGTGCCAGCAGTTTATCCCTACCCCCCTACAATGAGCAGTTCTTC. The V and J genes are TRBV27 and TRBJ2-1, with unresolved D. Trimming pared 0 bases from V and 2 bases from J, leaving 8 bases between. Germline-derived CDR1 and CDR2 are MNHEY and SMNVEV (reference sequence). The CDR3 is 15 residues long.

V usage is TRBV7-8 and J usage is TRBJ1-5; 11 nucleotides line up with TRBD1. Germline trimming cut 5 bases from V and 2 bases from J; bases unmatched to any gene: 8. This CDR3 comprises 17 residues. From germline, CDR1 is SGHVS and CDR2 FQNEAQ. This CDR3 is CASSTRTGGLGNQPQHF. The CDR3 DNA is TGTGCCAGCAGCACCCGGACAGGGGGCTTGGGCAATCAGCCCCAGCATTTT.

V is TRBV5-6 and J is TRBJ2-1; tentative D call: TRBD1 (5 bases). The ends were cut back, 2 bases at V and 2 bases at J, with 8 bases in the middle. Germline CDR1 and CDR2: SGHDT and YYEEEE. The CDR3 is made up of 14 amino acids. CDR3: CASSFETAYNEQFF. In nucleotides, the CDR3 is TGTGCCAGCAGCTTCGAGACAGCCTACAATGAGCAGTTCTTC. Supplemented by reference TRBV5-6 and TRBJ2-1, the full variable domain reads DAGVTQSPTHLIKTRGQQVTLRCSPKSGHDTVSWYQQALGQGPQFIFQYYEEEERQRGNFPDRFSGHQFPNYSSELNVNALLLGDSALYLCASSFETAYNEQFFGPGTRLTVL.

This chain links TRBV5-1 with TRBJ2-7; D is perhaps TRBD1 or TRBD2 (5 bases each). The germline V gene has CDR1 SGHRS and CDR2 YFSETQ. Trimming took 4 bases from V and 0 from J, leaving 26 bases between them. The CDR3 covers 19 residues. The chain's CDR3 is CASSNVRGGLAEISYEQYF. The CDR3 coding sequence is TGCGCCAGCAGCAATGTACGGGGCGGCCTCGCGGAGATCTCCTACGAGCAGTACTTC.

The V call is TRBV9, the J call TRBJ2-7; D is unclear. This CDR3 has 12 amino acids. Trimming removed 4 bases at V and 5 bases at J, with 10 bases between. Germline V gives CDR1 SGDLS, CDR2 YYNGEE. CDR3 bases: TGTGCCAGCAGCCGTACCGAAGACGAGCAGTACTTC. Its translation: CASSRTEDEQYF.

Notes on this clone: Other DNA sequences in the sample encode the same CDR3. J is TRBJ2-2 and V is TRBV7-9; perhaps TRBD1 as D (5 bases). Looked up from germline, CDR1 is SEHNR and CDR2 is FQNEAQ (reference sequence). This CDR3 is built from 14 residues. With 5 bases removed from V and 1 base from J, the gap between germline ends came to 8 bases. CDR3 coding DNA: TGTGCCAGCAGCCGAGGACAGAACACCGGGGAGCTGTTTTTT. It yields the protein CASSRGQNTGELFF.

This clone was picked up one time. V is TRBV11-2 and J is TRBJ2-6; the D gene is possibly TRBD1 (6 bases). V gave up 2 bases and J gave up 1 base, with 12 bases separating them. CDR1 is SGHAT, CDR2 FQNNGV, per germline. This CDR3 is 17 amino acids long. As DNA, the CDR3 is TGTGCCAGCAGCTTATATGGGGGCCGATCTGGGGCCAACGTCCTGACTTTC. Its protein is CASSLYGGRSGANVLTF. The full variable domain, its missing parts supplied by reference TRBV11-2 and TRBJ2-6, is EAGVAQSPRYKIIEKRQSVAFWCNPISGHATLYWYQQILGQGPKLLIQFQNNGVVDDSQLPKDRFSAERLKGVDSTLKIQPAKLEDSAVYLCASSLYGGRSGANVLTFGAGSRLTVL.

The genes are TRBV10-1 and TRBJ2-3, with 8 bases identical to TRBD2. The germline CDR1 and CDR2 sequences are WNHNN and SYGVQD (reference sequence). With V trimmed by 5 bases and J by 1 base, 11 bases remained unmatched. The CDR3 is 17 amino acids. CDR3: CASSLVRLAPCTDTQYF. CDR3 DNA: TGCGCCAGCAGTCTCGTTAGACTAGCGCCATGCACAGATACGCAGTATTTT.

The genes are TRBV28 and TRBJ2-3, with a tentative D call TRBD2 (5 bases). Germline-derived CDR1 and CDR2 are MDHEN and SYDVKM. The CDR3 spans 14 residues. The V gene lost 11 bases and the J gene lost 2 bases, with 17 bases spanning the gap. DNA for the CDR3: TGTGCCGGCTCCCCTAGCAGCATCACAGATACGCAGTATTTT. As protein: CAGSPSSITDTQYF.

Note on this clone: The sample has other DNA sequences that encode this CDR3 too. This rearrangement joins TRBV27 to TRBJ1-2, with 9 nucleotides matching TRBD1. Germline loops: CDR1 MNHEY, CDR2 SMNVEV (reference sequence). V trimming: 4 bases; J trimming: 4 bases; junction bases outside the gene matches: 4. This CDR3 spans 14 amino acids. The CDR3 region is CASSSTGGFYGYTF. CDR3 DNA: TGTGCCAGCAGTTCGACAGGGGGATTCTATGGCTACACCTTC.

The chain is built from TRBV27 and TRBJ2-7, with D maybe TRBD2 (5 bases). The germline CDR1 and CDR2 sequences are MNHEY and SMNVEV (reference sequence). This CDR3 region has 15 residues. V lost 5 bases and J lost 5, with 19 bases in between. The CDR3 sequence is CASSPSAGIFNEQYF. The CDR3 coding sequence is TGTGCCAGCAGTCCGAGTGCCGGGATCTTTAACGAGCAGTACTTC.

This clone has more than one count but fewer than ten. The V and J genes are TRBV7-9 and TRBJ2-7; 11 nucleotides line up with TRBD1. Germline V CDR1 and CDR2: SEHNR, FQNEAQ (reference sequence). The V and J ends lost 7 bases and 6 bases, in that order; junction bases with no gene match: 8. CDR3 length: 14 residues. The CDR3 nucleotides are TGTGCCAGCAACACCGGACAGGGGGCTTTCGAGCAGTACTTC. Encoded protein: CASNTGQGAFEQYF.

This clone was found once. This chain joins TRBV7-2 and TRBJ2-1; TRBD2 matches 10 bases. Looked up from germline, CDR1 is SGHTA and CDR2 is FQGNSA. This CDR3 region has 15 residues. V gave up 1 base and J gave up 4 bases; unmatched junction bases: 1. For the CDR3, the DNA is TGTGCCAGCAGCTTAGTAGCGGGAGGATACAATGAGCAGTTCTTC. This gives the protein CASSLVAGGYNEQFF.

The chain combines TRBV9 with TRBJ1-4; TRBD1 matches 7 bases. The germline V gene encodes CDR1 SGDLS and CDR2 YYNGEE. The length of the CDR3 is 15 residues. V gave up 4 bases and J gave up 7 bases; unmatched junction bases: 10. The CDR3, as DNA: TGTGCCAGCAGCATAGAAGGGACAGTTGGTGAAAAACTGTTTTTT. Its protein product is CASSIEGTVGEKLFF.